Each of the 9 T cell receptor beta chains below was sequenced from the same sample in a study of cytomegalovirus exposure and HLA in healthy donors. The primer mix had 60 Vbeta and 13 Jbeta primers. Assay: immunoSEQ multiplex PCR; the TCRdb copy retains only in-frame clones and omits some. The table lists about 160,000 clones, around 84% of them singletons. Sequencing was performed on PBMCs. The source is a male donor in good health and CMV-seropositive.

This clone was recorded once. This chain joins TRBV7-2 and TRBJ1-2; TRBD1 matches at 8 bases. Per germline, CDR1 SGHTA and CDR2 FQGNSA. CDR3 length: 14 residues. With 7 bases clipped from V and 8 bases from J, the junction kept 12 bases outside the gene matches. Here the CDR3 DNA reads TGTGCCAGCATCCTCGAGTTACAGGGGGGGGGCTACACCTTC. This sequence encodes CASILELQGGGYTF.

This clone was found once. The genes are TRBV5-1 and TRBJ2-7, with TRBD2 matching 7 bases. This CDR3 contains 15 residues. The V and J ends lost 1 base and 2 bases, in that order; junction bases with no gene match: 6. Germline CDR1 and CDR2: SGHRS and YFSETQ. The CDR3 DNA follows: TGCGCCAGCAGCTTGCGGGCTAGCGGAGCCTACGAGCAGTACTTC. It specifies CASSLRASGAYEQYF.

The V gene is TRBV6-1, the J gene TRBJ1-2; D remains unclear. Germline assignment: CDR1 MNHNS and CDR2 SASEGT. CDR3 length: 15 residues. Deletions cut 0 bases from V and 4 bases from J, with 12 bases between. The CDR3 protein is CASSEAQGAGYGYTF. For the CDR3, the DNA is TGTGCCAGCAGTGAAGCCCAAGGCGCAGGCTATGGCTACACCTTC.

This chain connects TRBV6-6 to TRBJ2-3, with TRBD2 matching over 7 bases. V was pared by 8 bases and J by 3 bases, with 5 bases of the junction left unmatched. The CDR3 loop spans 13 amino acids. The V gene's germline CDR1 is MNHNY and CDR2 SVGAGI (reference sequence). CDR3 in DNA: TGTGCCAGCCTTTGGGGGGGGACAGATACGCAGTATTTT. It is translated as CASLWGGTDTQYF.

The chain combines TRBV7-9 with TRBJ2-2; 10 bases match TRBD1. The J segment lost 0 bases and the V segment lost 5 bases, leaving 3 bases of the junction unmatched. The CDR3 runs 16 residues. The germline gives CDR1 SEHNR, CDR2 FQNEAQ (reference sequence). The CDR3 loop reads CASSHGQGANTGELFF. DNA for the CDR3: TGTGCCAGCAGCCACGGACAGGGGGCGAACACCGGGGAGCTGTTTTTT.

This clone was detected a few times. The V call is TRBV30, the J call TRBJ2-5; TRBD1 is a possible D gene (6 bases). Trimming removed 3 bases at V and 4 bases at J, with 9 bases between. Germline V gene lookup returns CDR1 GTSNPN and CDR2 SVGIG (reference sequence). The CDR3 has 12 residues. CDR3 sequence: CAWRGTRETQYF. DNA of the CDR3: TGTGCCTGGAGGGGGACACGAGAGACCCAGTACTTC.

This clone was picked up one time. This chain links TRBV27 with TRBJ1-6; D is ambiguous. Trimming stripped 5 bases from V and 7 bases from J, with 15 bases between. Germline CDR1 MNHEY, CDR2 SMNVEV (reference sequence). The CDR3 loop spans 15 amino acids. The CDR3 sequence: CASSPRSGLNSPLHF. The CDR3 DNA sequence: TGTGCCAGCAGTCCCCGGTCGGGTTTGAATTCACCCCTCCACTTT.

CDR3 in DNA: TGTGCCAGCAGCCCCCTGATCCAGCCAGGCCCGCTATCCTACGAGCAGTACTTC. Its translation is CASSPLIQPGPLSYEQYF. The chain links TRBV5-6 to TRBJ2-7; unclear D gene. V lost 4 bases to trimming and J lost 1 base, with 24 bases between them. The CDR3 runs to 18 residues. CDR1 SGHDT and CDR2 YYEEEE come from the germline V gene.

The chain links TRBV27 to TRBJ1-1; D unclear. Trimming removed 7 bases from V and 6 bases from J, with 15 bases in between. Germline-derived CDR1 and CDR2 are MNHEY and SMNVEV (reference sequence). The CDR3 totals 13 residues. CDR3 protein: CASTTLGRAEAFF. DNA for the CDR3: TGTGCCAGCACGACGTTAGGGAGGGCTGAAGCTTTCTTT.